This T cell receptor (beta chain) was retrieved from a study of blood T cell repertoires in COVID-19. Overall study context: T cells, B-cell-depleted T cells, or PBMCs provided the cDNA or gDNA that served as material.

Clones were sequenced by immunoSEQ multiplex PCR, and TCRdb holds only the in-frame ones, with some missing. The table has roughly 250,000 clones, 80% to 90% seen once. In terms of age and location, participants ranged from about 18 to 95 years and lived in about two dozen US areas. Researchers sorted participants into cohorts using their self-reported clinical history. Cohort 3 donors counted as recovered after two negative PCRs, clearance, or resolved symptoms. V dropped 1 base and J dropped 5; count of bases not matched to a gene: 2. The V gene's germline CDR1 is MNHEY and CDR2 SMNVEV (reference sequence). CDR3 length: 14 amino acids.

V usage is TRBV27 and J usage is TRBJ1-5; 7 bases agree with TRBD1. This TCR came from a woman aged 30 to 39 who had recovered from COVID-19. The sample comprised PBMCs or T cells enriched from blood (not recorded which). CDR3 DNA: TGTGCCAGCAGTTTATGGCAGGGGGATCAGCCCCAGCATTTT. It is translated as CASSLWQGDQPQHF.